This record looks at one T cell receptor beta chain sequence and its context. The data stem from a study of blood T cell repertoires in COVID-19. The V gene's germline CDR1 is SGHNT and CDR2 YYREEE (reference sequence). The CDR3 runs to 14 residues. J was trimmed by 5 bases and V by 4 bases; bases with no gene match: 5. Authors' analysis steps: Amplification with reference gene primers provided the estimates of nucleated cell counts. TCRdb's copy holds only in-frame clones and misses some; the assay was immunoSEQ multiplex PCR. V and J calls and clone size follow that table, whereas D and trimming were derived from the DNA. The sample comprises about 300,000 clones, approximately 86% of which are singletons, and roughly 1.3% rests with the top ten.

The source is a man between 65 and 85 years old with acute or convalescent COVID-19. This sequence joins TRBV5-4 and TRBJ2-3, with 9 bases fitting TRBD1. Input material: peripheral blood. CDR3 nucleotide sequence: TGTGCCAGCAGCCGACAGGGGGAGGAAGATACGCAGTATTTT. Translating it yields CASSRQGEEDTQYF.